This TCR beta chain was obtained from a study of CD8+ T cells in alopecia areata. cDNA serving as the sequencing template came from extracted, reverse transcribed RNA. The protocol was immunoSEQ multiplex PCR, while the TCRdb copy is restricted to in-frame clones and leaves out a portion. The profile covers fewer than 110,000 clones, with around 60% appearing a single time and about a sixth taken by the ten largest. There are a few counts of this clone. Treatment described: oral pan-JAK inhibitor, 5-10 mg twice daily. The V end was cut by 5 bases, the J end by 6 bases, with 11 bases between. Per germline, CDR1 SEHNR and CDR2 FQNEAQ (reference sequence). The CDR3 sequence is 12 residues long.

The material sequenced was CD8+ T cells sorted from blood, taken at week 56, from a patient treated with tofacitinib. The chain combines TRBV7-9 with TRBJ2-7; no definite D call. The receptor's source is a human donor with alopecia areata. In nucleotides, the CDR3 is TGTGCCAGCAGCGGTCCTGGGTTCGAGCAGTACTTC. It encodes CASSGPGFEQYF. Filled out from reference TRBV7-9 and TRBJ2-7, the complete variable domain reads DTGVSQNPRHKITKRGQNVTFRCDPISEHNRLYWYRQTLGQGPEFLTYFQNEAQLEKSRLLSDRFSAERPKGSFSTLEIQRTEQGDSAMYLCASSGPGFEQYFGPGTRLTVT.